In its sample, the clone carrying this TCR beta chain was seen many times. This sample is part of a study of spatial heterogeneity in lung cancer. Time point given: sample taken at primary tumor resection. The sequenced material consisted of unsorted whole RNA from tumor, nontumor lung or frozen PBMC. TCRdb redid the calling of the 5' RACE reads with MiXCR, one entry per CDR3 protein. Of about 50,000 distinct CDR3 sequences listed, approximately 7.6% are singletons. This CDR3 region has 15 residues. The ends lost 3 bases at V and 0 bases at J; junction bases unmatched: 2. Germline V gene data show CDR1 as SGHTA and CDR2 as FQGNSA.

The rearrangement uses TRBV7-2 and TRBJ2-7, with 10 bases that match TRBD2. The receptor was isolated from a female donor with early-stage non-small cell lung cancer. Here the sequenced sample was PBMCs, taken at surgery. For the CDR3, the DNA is TGTGCCAGCAGCTTGGCTAGCGGGAGCTCCTACGAGCAGTACTTC. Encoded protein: CASSLASGSSYEQYF.